Listed below are T cell receptor beta chains from one sample, sequenced in a study of control samples from healthy donors and cancer patients. The table came from immunoSEQ multiplex PCR; TCRdb's copy has only in-frame clones and leaves some out. The data hold about 57,000 clones, with more than 85% observed a single time. Sequencing input: PBMCs. The receptors stem from a man aged 30-40 years with colorectal cancer. Both conserved end residues are part of each CDR3. Fields, in order: clone size, V gene, D gene, J gene, CDR3 protein, CDR3 DNA. D genes are given only for firm matches. The size field is filled for only some rows; it gives once, few, many or a size class.

size: -; V: TRBV7-7; D: TRBD1; J: TRBJ2-5; CDR3: CASSAGTGNQETQYF; DNA: TGTGCTAGCAGCGCCGGGACAGGTAACCAAGAGACCCAGTACTTC
size: -; V: TRBV24-1; D: -; J: TRBJ2-1; CDR3: CATSDLSGVGYNEQFF; DNA: TGTGCCACCAGTGATTTGTCAGGGGTCGGCTACAATGAGCAGTTCTTC
size: -; V: TRBV7-8; D: TRBD1; J: TRBJ1-1; CDR3: CASRPEGDRGPRSTEAFF; DNA: TGTGCCAGCAGACCAGAGGGGGACAGGGGGCCAAGGAGCACTGAAGCTTTCTTT
size: once; V: TRBV5-1; D: -; J: TRBJ1-3; CDR3: CASSMSGPSFSGNTIYF; DNA: TGCGCCAGCAGCATGTCCGGGCCCAGTTTCTCTGGAAACACCATATATTTT
size: -; V: TRBV5-4; D: -; J: TRBJ1-6; CDR3: CASSPGQGRSPLHF; DNA: TGTGCCAGCAGCCCGGGGCAGGGGAGGTCACCCCTCCACTTT
size: -; V: TRBV5-6; D: -; J: TRBJ2-3; CDR3: CASSLHRDLSTDTQYF; DNA: TGTGCCAGCAGCCTACACCGGGACCTTAGCACAGATACGCAGTATTTT
size: -; V: TRBV4-1; D: TRBD1; J: TRBJ2-7; CDR3: CASSQPGGIYEQYF; DNA: TGCGCCAGCAGCCAACCAGGGGGTATCTACGAGCAGTACTTC
size: once; V: TRBV4-3; D: TRBD1; J: TRBJ2-4; CDR3: CASSLQQGSAIQYF; DNA: TGCGCCAGCAGCCTCCAACAGGGGTCGGCTATTCAGTACTTC
size: once; V: TRBV6-2/TRBV6-3; D: -; J: TRBJ1-5; CDR3: CASSRRSASNQPQHF; DNA: TGTGCCAGCAGTCGGCGAAGCGCCAGCAATCAGCCCCAGCATTTT
size: few; V: TRBV7-6; D: -; J: TRBJ1-1; CDR3: CASSLFATGNTEAFF; DNA: TGTGCCAGCAGCTTATTCGCGACAGGTAACACTGAAGCTTTCTTT
size: -; V: TRBV5-6; D: TRBD1; J: TRBJ2-6; CDR3: CASSTGQSGANVLTF; DNA: TGTGCCAGCAGCACGGGACAGTCTGGGGCCAACGTCCTGACTTTC
size: -; V: TRBV7-8; D: -; J: TRBJ1-3; CDR3: CASSLNQLNSGNTIYF; DNA: TGTGCCAGCAGCTTGAATCAGTTGAACTCTGGAAACACCATATATTTT
size: -; V: TRBV10-3; D: -; J: TRBJ2-1; CDR3: CAITKQGWASYNEQFF; DNA: TGTGCCATCACCAAACAGGGATGGGCCTCCTACAATGAGCAGTTCTTC
size: -; V: TRBV5-5; D: -; J: TRBJ2-2; CDR3: CASSLRSGPLNTGELFF; DNA: TGTGCCAGCAGCTTGAGATCGGGGCCCCTGAACACCGGGGAGCTGTTTTTT
size: few; V: TRBV14; D: -; J: TRBJ2-1; CDR3: CASSQVTHEQFF; DNA: TGTGCCAGCAGCCAAGTTACTCATGAGCAGTTCTTC
size: once; V: TRBV7-6; D: -; J: TRBJ1-2; CDR3: CASSLGNRVNYGYTF; DNA: TGTGCCAGCAGCTTAGGAAACAGGGTTAACTATGGCTACACCTTC
size: -; V: TRBV7-2; D: -; J: TRBJ2-1; CDR3: CASSSRLLGNEQFF; DNA: TGTGCCAGCAGCTCGAGACTCCTCGGGAATGAGCAGTTCTTC
size: -; V: TRBV24-1; D: -; J: TRBJ2-3; CDR3: CATSDPGRPSTDTQYF; DNA: TGTGCCACCAGTGACCCGGGACGGCCAAGCACAGATACGCAGTATTTT
size: once; V: TRBV30; D: TRBD1; J: TRBJ1-3; CDR3: CAWSTRAGTGGSSSGNTIYF; DNA: TGTGCCTGGAGTACCCGTGCCGGGACAGGGGGCTCCTCCTCTGGAAACACCATATATTTT
size: -; V: TRBV5-4; D: -; J: TRBJ1-1; CDR3: CASSSSMNTEAFF; DNA: TGTGCCAGCAGCTCAAGCATGAACACTGAAGCTTTCTTT
size: -; V: TRBV29-1; D: TRBD1; J: TRBJ2-7; CDR3: CSAVGQGSSYEQYF; DNA: TGCAGCGCAGTCGGACAGGGTTCCTCCTACGAGCAGTACTTC
size: -; V: TRBV2; D: TRBD1; J: TRBJ2-4; CDR3: CASSANRGAKNIQYF; DNA: TGTGCCAGCAGCGCGAACAGGGGAGCCAAAAACATTCAGTACTTC
size: -; V: TRBV30; D: -; J: TRBJ2-7; CDR3: CAWTSTGYYEQYF; DNA: TGTGCCTGGACCTCCACGGGGTATTACGAGCAGTACTTC
size: once; V: TRBV4-1; D: TRBD1; J: TRBJ1-1; CDR3: CASSQGGGGSTEAFF; DNA: TGCGCCAGCAGCCAAGGAGGGGGCGGGAGCACTGAAGCTTTCTTT
size: -; V: TRBV30; D: TRBD2; J: TRBJ2-5; CDR3: CAWSKGMTSGGKTQYF; DNA: TGTGCCTGGAGTAAAGGCATGACTAGCGGGGGAAAGACCCAGTACTTC
size: -; V: TRBV24-1; D: TRBD2; J: TRBJ2-5; CDR3: CATSAPGLAEETQYF; DNA: TGTGCCACCAGTGCCCCGGGACTAGCGGAGGAGACCCAGTACTTC
size: -; V: TRBV13; D: TRBD2; J: TRBJ2-2; CDR3: CASSSGIAGGRTNTGELFF; DNA: TGTGCCAGCAGCTCGGGAATCGCGGGGGGGCGTACGAACACCGGGGAGCTGTTTTTT
size: -; V: TRBV18; D: TRBD1; J: TRBJ1-4; CDR3: CASSHGTDNEKLFF; DNA: TGTGCCAGCTCACACGGGACAGACAATGAAAAACTGTTTTTT
size: -; V: TRBV19; D: TRBD1; J: TRBJ1-1; CDR3: CASSLATGGTEAFF; DNA: TGTGCCAGTAGCTTAGCTACAGGGGGCACTGAAGCTTTCTTT
size: -; V: TRBV19; D: -; J: TRBJ1-1; CDR3: CASSIDRRKNTEAFF; DNA: TGTGCCAGTAGTATAGATCGACGGAAGAACACTGAAGCTTTCTTT
size: -; V: TRBV6-2/TRBV6-3; D: -; J: TRBJ2-3; CDR3: CASSLQGSDTQYF; DNA: TGTGCCAGCAGCCTGCAGGGCTCAGATACGCAGTATTTT
size: -; V: TRBV5-6; D: -; J: TRBJ1-1; CDR3: CASSFMTPDPTDAFF; DNA: TGTGCCAGCAGCTTTATGACTCCGGACCCCACGGATGCTTTCTTT